Listed below are T cell receptor beta chains from one sample, sequenced in a study of beta chain features in type 1 diabetes. TCRdb's copy holds only in-frame clones and misses some; the assay was immunoSEQ multiplex PCR. Among over 300,000 clones listed, approximately 10% were seen once. The sequenced sample was central memory CD4+ T cells from blood. These receptors came from a man aged 25-40 years with type 1 diabetes. Each CDR3 is given with its conserved first and last residue. A D gene is named only where the DNA matches it firmly. Size is omitted from some rows. Given values are once, few, many or a class for expanded clones.

clone_size: few; d_call: -; v_call: TRBV21-1; j_call: TRBJ2-7; cdr3_length: 11; cdr3_nt: TGTGCCCCCGGGGGAACCGACGAGCAGTACTTC; cdr3_aa: CAPGGTDEQYF
clone_size: -; d_call: -; v_call: TRBV6-1; j_call: TRBJ2-3; cdr3_length: 15; cdr3_nt: TGTGCCAGCTATAGCAGGGCAGGGGGCACAGATACGCAGTATTTT; cdr3_aa: CASYSRAGGTDTQYF
clone_size: -; d_call: TRBD1; v_call: TRBV30; j_call: TRBJ1-2; cdr3_length: 13; cdr3_nt: TGTGCCTGGAGTGGGACAGGGTTTGATGGCTACACCTTC; cdr3_aa: CAWSGTGFDGYTF
clone_size: few; d_call: TRBD2; v_call: TRBV10-3; j_call: TRBJ2-5; cdr3_length: 16; cdr3_nt: TGTGCCATCAGTGACCCATCGACTAGCGGGCAAGAGACCCAGTACTTC; cdr3_aa: CAISDPSTSGQETQYF
clone_size: few; d_call: -; v_call: TRBV7-2; j_call: TRBJ2-1; cdr3_length: 15; cdr3_nt: TGTGCCAGCAGCTTCTTGAGGGGGACAAACAATGAGCAGTTCTTC; cdr3_aa: CASSFLRGTNNEQFF
clone_size: large; d_call: TRBD2; v_call: TRBV11-2; j_call: TRBJ2-7; cdr3_length: 15; cdr3_nt: TGTGCCAGCAGCCTGGGGGCTAGCGGGGGTTACGAGCAGTACTTC; cdr3_aa: CASSLGASGGYEQYF
clone_size: -; d_call: -; v_call: TRBV12-2; j_call: TRBJ1-1; cdr3_length: 14; cdr3_nt: TGTGCAAGTCGCTTAGCGACGGTGAACACTGAAGCTTTCTTT; cdr3_aa: CASRLATVNTEAFF
clone_size: -; d_call: -; v_call: TRBV4-3; j_call: TRBJ1-1; cdr3_length: 14; cdr3_nt: TGCGCCAGCAGCCAAGATTTCCGCAGGGCGGGAGCTTTCTTT; cdr3_aa: CASSQDFRRAGAFF
clone_size: few; d_call: -; v_call: TRBV18; j_call: TRBJ1-1; cdr3_length: 13; cdr3_nt: TGTGCCAGCTCACCCTCCCCGAACACTGAAGCTTTCTTT; cdr3_aa: CASSPSPNTEAFF
clone_size: few; d_call: -; v_call: TRBV10-3; j_call: TRBJ1-2; cdr3_length: 14; cdr3_nt: TGTGCCATCAGTGAGTCGGGCACCTCGTGGGGCTACACCTTC; cdr3_aa: CAISESGTSWGYTF
clone_size: -; d_call: -; v_call: TRBV19; j_call: TRBJ2-6; cdr3_length: 14; cdr3_nt: TGTGCCAGTAGTGACGGCTCTGGGGCCAACGTCCTGACTTTC; cdr3_aa: CASSDGSGANVLTF
clone_size: -; d_call: -; v_call: TRBV5-1; j_call: TRBJ2-1; cdr3_length: 19; cdr3_nt: TGCGCCAGCAGTCATTACCCCCCAAATCTAGCGTCCTCCTACAATGAGCAGTTCTTC; cdr3_aa: CASSHYPPNLASSYNEQFF
clone_size: few; d_call: TRBD1; v_call: TRBV7-8; j_call: TRBJ2-5; cdr3_length: 12; cdr3_nt: TGTGCCAGCAGCAGGGACAGCGAGACCCAGTACTTC; cdr3_aa: CASSRDSETQYF
clone_size: few; d_call: -; v_call: TRBV29-1; j_call: TRBJ2-2; cdr3_length: 15; cdr3_nt: TGCAGCGTTGAACCACCGGGATCGAACACCGGGGAGCTGTTTTTT; cdr3_aa: CSVEPPGSNTGELFF
clone_size: few; d_call: TRBD2; v_call: TRBV7-9; j_call: TRBJ2-1; cdr3_length: 15; cdr3_nt: TGTGCCAGCAGCCTTAGCGGGGGGCCTCTCCTCGAGCAGTTCTTC; cdr3_aa: CASSLSGGPLLEQFF
clone_size: many; d_call: -; v_call: TRBV6-6; j_call: TRBJ2-7; cdr3_length: 13; cdr3_nt: TGTGCCAGCAGACAACTGACGGGGGACGAGCAGTACTTC; cdr3_aa: CASRQLTGDEQYF
clone_size: -; d_call: TRBD1; v_call: TRBV28; j_call: TRBJ2-7; cdr3_length: 15; cdr3_nt: TGTGCCAGCAGAACCCCTGGACAGGGGAGGTACGAGCAGTACTTC; cdr3_aa: CASRTPGQGRYEQYF
clone_size: few; d_call: -; v_call: TRBV6-6; j_call: TRBJ1-6; cdr3_length: 15; cdr3_nt: TGTGCCAGCAGTTACTCGGGCAGTGAAAACTCACCCCTCCACTTT; cdr3_aa: CASSYSGSENSPLHF
clone_size: -; d_call: -; v_call: TRBV7-9; j_call: TRBJ1-6; cdr3_length: 14; cdr3_nt: TGTGCCAGCAGCTTAGGGGGAACAATTTCACCCCTCCACTTT; cdr3_aa: CASSLGGTISPLHF
clone_size: -; d_call: -; v_call: TRBV7-6; j_call: TRBJ2-3; cdr3_length: 14; cdr3_nt: TGTGCCAGCAGCTTAGTGGCAGGGACAGATACGCAGTATTTT; cdr3_aa: CASSLVAGTDTQYF
clone_size: few; d_call: TRBD1; v_call: TRBV6-6; j_call: TRBJ1-1; cdr3_length: 15; cdr3_nt: TGTGCCAGCACCAACAGGGGATGGATGAACACTGAAGCTTTCTTT; cdr3_aa: CASTNRGWMNTEAFF
clone_size: -; d_call: -; v_call: TRBV7-2; j_call: TRBJ2-5; cdr3_length: 14; cdr3_nt: TGTGCCAGCAGCATCGACGCCGGGGACGAGACCCAGTACTTC; cdr3_aa: CASSIDAGDETQYF
clone_size: few; d_call: TRBD1; v_call: TRBV6-5; j_call: TRBJ1-2; cdr3_length: 13; cdr3_nt: TGTGCCAGCAGTACAGGGGAAGGTTATGGCTACACCTTC; cdr3_aa: CASSTGEGYGYTF
clone_size: -; d_call: TRBD1; v_call: TRBV27; j_call: TRBJ1-2; cdr3_length: 16; cdr3_nt: TGTGCCAGCAGCTTGAAGGCAGGGGGCGCGGGCTATGGCTACACCTTC; cdr3_aa: CASSLKAGGAGYGYTF
clone_size: few; d_call: -; v_call: TRBV6-5; j_call: TRBJ2-7; cdr3_length: 13; cdr3_nt: TGTGCCAGCAGTCCGGCCATAAACTACGAGCAGTACTTC; cdr3_aa: CASSPAINYEQYF
clone_size: few; d_call: TRBD1; v_call: TRBV5-4; j_call: TRBJ1-5; cdr3_length: 15; cdr3_nt: TGCGCCAGCAGCCAAGATGAGACAGGGGATCAGCCCCAGCATTTT; cdr3_aa: CASSQDETGDQPQHF
clone_size: -; d_call: -; v_call: TRBV21-1; j_call: TRBJ1-2; cdr3_length: 12; cdr3_nt: TGTGCCAGCCCGACGACAACTTATGGCTACACCTTC; cdr3_aa: CASPTTTYGYTF
clone_size: -; d_call: TRBD1; v_call: TRBV27; j_call: TRBJ1-1; cdr3_length: 16; cdr3_nt: TGTGCCAGCAGTCCCCAGGTTGGGACAGGGAACACTGAAGCTTTCTTT; cdr3_aa: CASSPQVGTGNTEAFF